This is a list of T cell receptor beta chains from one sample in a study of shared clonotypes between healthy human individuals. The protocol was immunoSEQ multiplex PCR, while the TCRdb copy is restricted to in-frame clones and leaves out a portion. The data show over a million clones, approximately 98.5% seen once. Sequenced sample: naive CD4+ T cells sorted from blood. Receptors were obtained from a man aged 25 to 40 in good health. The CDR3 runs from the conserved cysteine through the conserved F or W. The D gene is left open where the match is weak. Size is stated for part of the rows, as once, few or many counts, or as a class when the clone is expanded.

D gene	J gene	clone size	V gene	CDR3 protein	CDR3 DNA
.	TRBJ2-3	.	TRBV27	CASKRGTDTQYF	TGTGCCAGCAAGAGGGGCACAGATACGCAGTATTTT
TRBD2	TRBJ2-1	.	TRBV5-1	CASSQTPTSGGSYNEQFF	TGCGCCAGCAGCCAAACCCCGACTAGCGGGGGCTCCTACAATGAGCAGTTCTTC
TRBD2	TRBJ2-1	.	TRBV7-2	CASSLGPTSGYNEQFF	TGTGCCAGCAGCTTAGGTCCGACTAGCGGTTACAATGAGCAGTTCTTC
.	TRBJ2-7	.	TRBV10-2	CASSELRGSYEQYF	TGCGCCAGCAGTGAGTTGAGGGGGTCCTACGAGCAGTACTTC
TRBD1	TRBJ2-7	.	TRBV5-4	CASRPTGGDEQYF	TGTGCCAGCAGGCCGACAGGGGGCGACGAGCAGTACTTC
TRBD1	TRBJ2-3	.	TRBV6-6	CASQDREGDTQYF	TGTGCCAGCCAGGACAGGGAAGGAGATACGCAGTATTTT
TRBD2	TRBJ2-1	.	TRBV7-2	CASSMTGTSNNEQFF	TGTGCCAGCAGCATGACCGGGACTAGTAACAATGAGCAGTTCTTC
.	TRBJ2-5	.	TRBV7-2	CASSLQGFIETQYF	TGTGCCAGCAGCTTACAGGGTTTTATAGAGACCCAGTACTTC
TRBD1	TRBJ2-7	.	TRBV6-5	CASSKGTGVAYEQYF	TGTGCCAGCAGCAAAGGGACAGGAGTAGCCTACGAGCAGTACTTC
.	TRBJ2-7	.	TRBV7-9	CASSLAGTFGNEQYF	TGTGCCAGCAGCTTAGCGGGAACCTTTGGGAACGAGCAGTACTTC
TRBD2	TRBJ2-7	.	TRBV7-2	CASSLDGGRSSYEQYF	TGTGCCAGCAGCTTAGACGGCGGGAGGAGCTCCTACGAGCAGTACTTC
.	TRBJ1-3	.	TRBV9	CASSVGGTGNTIYF	TGTGCCAGCAGCGTGGGGGGCACTGGAAACACCATATATTTT
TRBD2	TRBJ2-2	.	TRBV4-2	CASSQAGTLAVNTGELFF	TGTGCCAGCAGCCAAGCTGGAACCCTAGCGGTGAACACCGGGGAGCTGTTTTTT
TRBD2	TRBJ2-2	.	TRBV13	CASSLLAVSGELFF	TGTGCCAGCAGTTTACTAGCGGTCTCCGGGGAGCTGTTTTTT
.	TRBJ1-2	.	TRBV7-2	CASSLGGSNYGYTF	TGTGCCAGCAGCTTAGGGGGGAGTAACTATGGCTACACCTTC
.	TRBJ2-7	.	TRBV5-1	CASSLVGASYEQYF	TGCGCCAGCAGCTTGGTTGGGGCCTCCTACGAGCAGTACTTC
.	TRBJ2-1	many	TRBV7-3	CASSPQGYEQFF	TGTGCCAGCAGCCCACAGGGCTATGAGCAGTTCTTC
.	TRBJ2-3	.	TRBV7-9	CASSFRSRTGTDTQYF	TGTGCCAGCAGCTTCAGATCCAGGACTGGTACAGATACGCAGTATTTT
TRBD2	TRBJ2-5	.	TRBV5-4	CASSLSGGRLETQYF	TGTGCCAGCAGCCTTAGCGGGGGCCGCCTAGAGACCCAGTACTTC
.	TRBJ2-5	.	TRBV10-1	CASSMSWETQYF	TGCGCCAGCAGTATGTCTTGGGAGACCCAGTACTTC
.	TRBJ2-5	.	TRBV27	CASSAGIQETQYF	TGTGCCAGCAGTGCTGGAATACAAGAGACCCAGTACTTC
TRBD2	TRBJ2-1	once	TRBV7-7	CASSPLAGRQSEEQFF	TGTGCCAGCAGTCCTCTAGCGGGAAGGCAGTCTGAGGAGCAGTTCTTC
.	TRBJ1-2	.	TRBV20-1	CSAGVNGYTF	TGCAGTGCAGGGGTTAATGGCTACACCTTC
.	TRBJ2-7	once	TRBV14	CASSESYEQYF	TGTGCCAGCAGCGAAAGTTACGAGCAGTACTTC
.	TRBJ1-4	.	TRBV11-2	CASSLQYEKLFF	TGTGCCAGCAGCTTACAGTATGAAAAACTGTTTTTT
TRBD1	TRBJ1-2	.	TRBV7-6	CASSLGATSGTGTYTF	TGTGCCAGCAGCTTAGGGGCCACTTCCGGGACAGGTACCTACACCTTC
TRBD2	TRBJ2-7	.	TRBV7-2	CASSLDPSGRKYF	TGTGCCAGCAGCTTAGATCCTAGCGGGAGAAAGTACTTC
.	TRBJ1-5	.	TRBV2	CASSADRNQPQHF	TGTGCCAGCAGTGCGGACCGGAATCAGCCCCAGCATTTT
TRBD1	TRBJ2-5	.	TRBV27	CASSSHPTGGETQYF	TGTGCCAGCAGTTCGCACCCTACAGGGGGGGAGACCCAGTACTTC
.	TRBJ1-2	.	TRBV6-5	CASSYNTRSGGYTF	TGTGCCAGCAGTTACAATACAAGGAGCGGCGGCTACACCTTC
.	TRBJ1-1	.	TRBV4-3	CASSQEVGVNTEAFF	TGCGCCAGCAGCCAAGAGGTAGGGGTTAACACTGAAGCTTTCTTT
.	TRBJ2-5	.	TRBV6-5	CASSYPTGFGVTQYF	TGTGCCAGCAGTTACCCCACAGGGTTCGGGGTGACCCAGTACTTC
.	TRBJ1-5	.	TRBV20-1	CSAGDGQPQHF	TGCAGTGCTGGGGACGGTCAGCCCCAGCATTTT
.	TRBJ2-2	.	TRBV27	CASSRLSGGELFF	TGTGCCAGCAGCCGACTTAGCGGCGGGGAGCTGTTTTTT
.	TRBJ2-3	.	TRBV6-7	CASSYPTEATDTQYF	TGTGCCAGCAGTTACCCGACAGAGGCGACAGATACGCAGTATTTT
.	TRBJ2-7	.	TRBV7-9	CASSLRRERVGEQYF	TGTGCCAGCAGCTTAAGGAGGGAGAGGGTTGGGGAGCAGTACTTC
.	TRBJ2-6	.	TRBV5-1	CASRSGVRSSGANVLTF	TGCGCCAGCAGGTCAGGGGTAAGGAGCTCTGGGGCCAACGTCCTGACTTTC
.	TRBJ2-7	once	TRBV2	CASAPSRDLHGQYF	TGTGCCAGCGCGCCGTCGCGGGACTTACACGGGCAGTACTTC
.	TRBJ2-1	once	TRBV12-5	CASGTDGGYNEQFF	TGTGCTAGTGGGACCGACGGGGGCTACAATGAGCAGTTCTTC
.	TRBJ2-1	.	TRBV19	CASSVSVGSEQFF	TGTGCCAGTAGTGTATCCGTGGGAAGTGAGCAGTTCTTC
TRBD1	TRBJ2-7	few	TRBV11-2	CASSWDRGYREQYF	TGTGCCAGCAGCTGGGACAGGGGATACAGGGAGCAGTACTTC
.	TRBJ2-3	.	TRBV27	CASSPGTAPGTQYF	TGTGCCAGCAGTCCTGGAACAGCCCCGGGTACGCAGTATTTT
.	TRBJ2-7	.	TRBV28	CASSLPGYYEQYF	TGTGCCAGCAGTTTACCGGGGTACTACGAGCAGTACTTC
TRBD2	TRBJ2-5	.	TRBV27	CASSPIAGVETQYF	TGTGCCAGCAGTCCTATAGCGGGAGTAGAGACCCAGTACTTC